This TCR beta chain emerged from a study of identical twins. TCRdb itself ran the 5' RACE reads through MiXCR, one entry per CDR3 protein. The sample holds about 210,000 distinct CDR3 sequences, roughly 9.4% seen once. Study conclusions and caveats: Twin pairs' shared out-of-frame alpha sequences were enriched in low generation probability. High-abundance cord blood beta clonotypes had fewer insertions; memory repertoires showed none. Out-of-frame sharing of TCR alpha in monozygotic twins was underestimated by models.

Among all donors, each was a healthy Caucasian. The CDR3 length is 15 residues. The V end was cut by 2 bases, the J end by 0 bases, with 8 bases between. CDR1 is SEHNR, CDR2 FQNEAQ, per germline (reference sequence). This clonotype was counted a few times. As yet, its antigen is unknown. The sequencing sample was made of memory (CD45RO+) T cells sorted from blood. This TCR came from a woman aged 18-29 years in good health. The chain carries TRBV7-9 and TRBJ2-1, with a tentative D call TRBD2 (5 bases). CDR3 loop: CASSLPGSSYNEQFF. DNA for the CDR3: TGTGCCAGCAGCTTACCGGGAAGCTCCTACAATGAGCAGTTCTTC.